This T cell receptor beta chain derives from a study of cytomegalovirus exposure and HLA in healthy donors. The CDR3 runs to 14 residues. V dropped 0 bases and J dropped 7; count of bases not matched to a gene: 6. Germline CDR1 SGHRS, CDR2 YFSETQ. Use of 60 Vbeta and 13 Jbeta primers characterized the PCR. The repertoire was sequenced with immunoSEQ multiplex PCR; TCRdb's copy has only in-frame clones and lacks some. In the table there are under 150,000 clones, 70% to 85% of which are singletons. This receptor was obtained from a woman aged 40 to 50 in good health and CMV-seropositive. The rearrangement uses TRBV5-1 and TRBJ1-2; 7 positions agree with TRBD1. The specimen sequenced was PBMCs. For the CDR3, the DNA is TGCGCCAGCAGCTTGGGAGGGGGCCTGGGTGGCTACACCTTC. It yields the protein CASSLGGGLGGYTF.